In this sample, the clone carrying this T cell receptor (beta chain) turned up many times. The sample belongs to a study of T-cell reconstitution after alpha-beta-depleted transplantation in children. Germline lookup yields CDR1 WSHSY and CDR2 SAAADI. This CDR3 spans 14 amino acids. Germline trimming cut 3 bases from V and 7 bases from J; bases unmatched to any gene: 2. During its preparation, the TCRbeta library received unique molecular identifiers. TCRdb reanalysed the PCR reads using MiXCR and keeps one entry per CDR3 protein. The table records 330,000 or so distinct CDR3 sequences, around 10% of them present only once.

This TCR was recovered from a boy in the first two years of life with acute myeloid leukemia, due to receive a stem cell transplant. The source was PBMCs, collected before TCRalphabeta/CD19-depleted stem cell transplant. The chain joins TRBV10-2 to TRBJ2-1, with 11 bases identical to TRBD2. The chain's CDR3 is CASSELAGANEQFF. The CDR3 DNA sequence: TGCGCCAGCAGTGAACTAGCGGGGGCGAATGAGCAGTTCTTC.